These T cell receptor beta chains were read from a single sample in a study of OX40 agonist ivuxolimab in advanced cancers. The method was immunoSEQ multiplex PCR; TCRdb's version includes in-frame clones alone and lacks a portion of them. In the table there are under 50,000 clones, almost 90% of which are singletons. The sample here was CD4+ or CD8+ T cells sorted from blood, taken in a trial of the OX40 agonist ivuxolimab. The receptor source for this set is an adult with an advanced solid tumor such as melanoma, head and neck, liver or kidney cancer. Both conserved end residues are part of each CDR3. The order of the fields is D gene, clone size, V gene, J gene, CDR3 DNA, CDR3 protein. The D gene is left open where the match is weak. The size of a clone is reported for some rows only, either as once, few or many, or as a class for expanded clones.

>-|-|TRBV7-3|TRBJ2-6
TGTGCCAGCAGCTCGACGGTCCTCTCTGGGGCCAACGTCCTGACTTTC
CASSSTVLSGANVLTF
>-|-|TRBV27|TRBJ1-5
TGTGCCAGCAGTTTATCGGTCGATCAGCCCCAGCATTTT
CASSLSVDQPQHF
>TRBD2|-|TRBV4-3|TRBJ2-3
TGCGCCAGCAGCCCACAAGCGGGAGGGGGCACAGATACGCAGTATTTT
CASSPQAGGGTDTQYF
>-|-|TRBV11-3|TRBJ2-1
TGTGCCAGCAGCTTAGGGCATGAGCAGTTCTTC
CASSLGHEQFF
>-|-|TRBV30|TRBJ1-1
TGTGCCTGGAGTACCCGGGCAGACACTGAAGCTTTCTTT
CAWSTRADTEAFF
>-|-|TRBV5-1|TRBJ2-2
TGCGCCAGCAGCTTGGCCCAGGAGATCGGGGAGCTGTTTTTT
CASSLAQEIGELFF
>-|-|TRBV5-4|TRBJ2-1
TGTGCCAGCAGCTCTAAAACAGACCTTGAGCAGTTCTTC
CASSSKTDLEQFF
>-|-|TRBV5-4|TRBJ1-5
TGTGCCAGCAGCTTGGGGGGGGATAGCAATCAGCCCCAGCATTTT
CASSLGGDSNQPQHF
>-|once|TRBV29-1|TRBJ1-5
TGCAGCGTACTTCTCGGCAATCAGCCCCAGCATTTT
CSVLLGNQPQHF
>-|-|TRBV27|TRBJ2-1
TGTGCCAGCAGTGTACGGGACTTAGACAATGAGCAGTTCTTC
CASSVRDLDNEQFF
>-|-|TRBV11-2|TRBJ1-2
TGTGCCAGCAGCCGCGATCTTGACGGAACCGGCTACACCTTC
CASSRDLDGTGYTF
>-|once|TRBV5-1|TRBJ2-3
TGCGCCAGCAGCTTGGTAGACCCTAGCACAGATACGCAGTATTTT
CASSLVDPSTDTQYF
>-|-|TRBV5-4|TRBJ1-2
TGTGCCAGCAGCTTCTACAGGGAACTCGCCTTC
CASSFYRELAF
>TRBD1|-|TRBV2|TRBJ2-3
TGTGCCAGCATAGCGGGACAGGGGGGTAAGAATACGCAGTATTTT
CASIAGQGGKNTQYF
>-|-|TRBV7-9|TRBJ2-3
TGTGCCAGCAGCTCCCCAGGGCGGGGCACAGATACGCAGTATTTT
CASSSPGRGTDTQYF